This TCR beta chain was documented in a study of shared clonotypes between healthy human individuals. Study results and caveats: The generation probabilities recorded for non-shared clonotypes fell below those of clonotypes shared by all four donors.

The CDR3 consists of 14 residues. V lost 4 bases, J lost 3 bases, and 4 bases stayed unmatched. Germline V lookup: CDR1 PRHDT, CDR2 FYEKMQ (reference sequence). On this clone itself: Its antigen is not identified.

Naive CD8 populations comprised CD45RO-negative cells positively selected for CCR7, excluding terminally differentiated effector memory CD45RA+ cells. Assay execution took place at the deep level. Some clones are missing from TCRdb's copy, which holds only in-frame ones; the method was immunoSEQ multiplex PCR. The sample contains about 2,100,000 clones, about 93% of which appear only once. The V and J genes are TRBV13 and TRBJ2-7; 9 nucleotides match TRBD1. The sample comprised naive CD8+ T cells from PBMCs. The TCR sequence derives from a man younger than 35 in good health. Some clones in this sample may be carry-over from other donors' samples. The CDR3 nucleotides are TGTGCCAGCAGCTCACGGACAGGGGTCTACGAGCAGTACTTC. It is translated as CASSSRTGVYEQYF.